A selection of T cell receptor beta chains follows, all from one sample in a study of blood T cell repertoires in COVID-19. TCRdb's table, derived via immunoSEQ multiplex PCR, lists solely in-frame clones and lacks some. Here the sample spans approximately 190,000 clones, over 80% being singletons. What was sequenced was PBMCs or T cells enriched from blood (not recorded which). The receptors originated from a woman aged 25 to 39 who had been exposed to COVID-19. The CDR3 runs from the conserved cysteine through the conserved F or W. The D gene is left open where the match is weak. Size is stated for part of the rows, as once, few or many counts, or as a class when the clone is expanded.

cdr3_aa,cdr3_nt,d_call,j_call,clone_size,v_call
CASSQVPIYGYTF,TGCGCCAGCAGCCAAGTTCCCATCTATGGCTACACCTTC,.,TRBJ1-2,many,TRBV4-1
CASSYSIGQSLYGYTF,TGTGCCAGCAGTTACTCGATAGGACAGTCCCTCTATGGCTACACCTTC,.,TRBJ1-2,.,TRBV6-5
CASSLAGGSGNTIYF,TGCGCCAGCAGCTTGGCCGGAGGCTCTGGAAACACCATATATTTT,.,TRBJ1-3,.,TRBV5-1
CASSAPVGYTF,TGTGCCAGCAGCGCCCCGGTGGGCTACACCTTC,.,TRBJ1-2,.,TRBV9
CASSQAQTSGGNYEQYF,TGCGCCAGCAGCCAAGCGCAGACTAGCGGGGGAAACTACGAGCAGTACTTC,TRBD2,TRBJ2-7,.,TRBV4-1
CASSYRRGGGYTF,TGTGCCAGCAGTTACCGCCGGGGGGGTGGCTACACCTTC,.,TRBJ1-2,.,TRBV6-5
CASSNGGYIQETQYF,TGTGCCAGCAGCAACGGGGGGTACATCCAAGAGACCCAGTACTTC,TRBD2,TRBJ2-5,.,TRBV2
CAWSPSDRVNTEAFF,TGTGCCTGGAGTCCCTCAGACAGGGTGAACACTGAAGCTTTCTTT,TRBD1,TRBJ1-1,.,TRBV30
CASSLYTGKGEQYF,TGTGCCAGCAGCTTGTATACAGGGAAAGGCGAGCAGTACTTC,.,TRBJ2-7,.,TRBV5-8
CASSALGQANTGELFF,TGTGCCAGCAGTGCCCTAGGACAGGCGAACACCGGGGAGCTGTTTTTT,TRBD1,TRBJ2-2,.,TRBV2
CASSLAGSLGEKLFF,TGTGCCAGCAGCTTAGCCGGTTCCCTAGGTGAAAAACTGTTTTTT,.,TRBJ1-4,once,TRBV7-9
CASSQGGLGNTIYF,TGCGCCAGCAGCCAAGGGGGGCTTGGAAACACCATATATTTT,.,TRBJ1-3,.,TRBV4-1
CASSTYSPTGGLGYTF,TGTGCCAGTAGTACGTATTCTCCTACAGGGGGTCTTGGCTACACCTTC,TRBD1,TRBJ1-2,.,TRBV19
CASSLETGSDTEAFF,TGTGCCAGCAGCTTAGAGACAGGGTCGGACACTGAAGCTTTCTTT,TRBD1,TRBJ1-1,.,TRBV7-2
CASSLVSSGSDTQYF,TGCGCCAGCAGCTTGGTCTCAAGCGGATCAGATACGCAGTATTTT,.,TRBJ2-3,.,TRBV5-1
CSAEGAGGYTF,TGCAGTGCTGAGGGGGCGGGAGGCTACACCTTC,TRBD1,TRBJ1-2,.,TRBV20-1
CATKQGPRGDSHGYTF,TGTGCCACCAAACAGGGCCCTCGCGGTGATTCGCATGGCTACACCTTC,.,TRBJ1-2,.,TRBV24-1
CASSLFDGEMNTEAFF,TGTGCCAGCAGCTTGTTTGACGGAGAAATGAACACTGAAGCTTTCTTT,.,TRBJ1-1,.,TRBV5-6
CASSSTSGGNNEQFF,TGTGCCAGCAGCTCCACTAGCGGGGGGAACAATGAGCAGTTCTTC,TRBD2,TRBJ2-1,once,TRBV13
CASSPTGQETQYF,TGTGCCAGCTCACCGACAGGACAAGAGACCCAGTACTTC,.,TRBJ2-5,.,TRBV18
CARRDRGQGQYF,TGTGCCAGGCGAGACAGGGGGCAGGGGCAGTACTTC,.,TRBJ2-7,.,TRBV21-1
CASIDRGLNYGYTF,TGTGCCAGCATCGACAGGGGACTTAACTATGGCTACACCTTC,TRBD1,TRBJ1-2,once,TRBV7-9
CSVDSRDPFYTF,TGCAGCGTTGATAGCCGGGATCCCTTCTACACCTTC,.,TRBJ1-2,.,TRBV29-1
CASSPDIGNTIYF,TGCGCCAGCAGTCCTGACATTGGAAACACCATATATTTT,.,TRBJ1-3,.,TRBV10-1
CSGQGAGYTF,TGCAGTGGACAGGGGGCTGGCTACACCTTC,TRBD1,TRBJ1-2,.,TRBV20-1
CATSRDSVGGDYGYTF,TGTGCCACCAGCAGAGATTCCGTGGGGGGAGACTATGGCTACACCTTC,.,TRBJ1-2,.,TRBV15
CATSDAEQGDTQYF,TGTGCCACCAGTGACGCTGAACAGGGAGATACGCAGTATTTT,.,TRBJ2-3,.,TRBV24-1
CASSLSDKGHEQFF,TGTGCCAGCAGTCTTTCGGACAAAGGACATGAGCAGTTCTTC,.,TRBJ2-1,.,TRBV7-9
CATRTGSQETQYF,TGTGCCACCCGGACGGGGAGCCAAGAGACCCAGTACTTC,.,TRBJ2-5,.,TRBV19
CASSLKTGENTGELFF,TGCGCCAGCAGCTTGAAGACAGGGGAGAACACCGGGGAGCTGTTTTTT,TRBD1,TRBJ2-2,.,TRBV5-1
CASSYGFYGYTF,TGTGCCAGTAGCTACGGGTTCTATGGCTACACCTTC,.,TRBJ1-2,.,TRBV19
CASSVATQQGLQFF,TGTGCCAGCAGCGTAGCGACCCAACAGGGGCTACAGTTCTTC,TRBD1,TRBJ2-1,.,TRBV9
CASSQDTGGFGYTF,TGTGCCAGCAGTCAGGATACAGGGGGCTTCGGCTACACCTTC,TRBD1,TRBJ1-2,.,TRBV6-2/TRBV6-3
CASSLAETGGNQPQHF,TGCGCCAGCAGCTTGGCCGAGACGGGGGGCAATCAGCCCCAGCATTTT,.,TRBJ1-5,.,TRBV5-1
CSGGTGPNTEAFF,TGCAGCGGGGGGACAGGGCCGAACACTGAAGCTTTCTTT,TRBD1,TRBJ1-1,.,TRBV29-1
CASSIQGHQPQHF,TGTGCCAGTAGTATCCAGGGGCATCAGCCCCAGCATTTT,.,TRBJ1-5,.,TRBV19
CAIGVAGGYEQYF,TGTGCCATCGGGGTAGCGGGGGGCTACGAGCAGTACTTC,TRBD2,TRBJ2-7,.,TRBV10-3
CASKEDSRTGNTIYF,TGTGCCAGTAAAGAGGACAGTAGGACTGGAAACACCATATATTTT,.,TRBJ1-3,.,TRBV2
CASSATGLGTGELFF,TGCGCCAGCAGCGCAACAGGGTTAGGCACCGGGGAGCTGTTTTTT,.,TRBJ2-2,once,TRBV4-3
CASSLFAGGTDTQYF,TGTGCCAGCAGCTTGTTTGCGGGGGGCACAGATACGCAGTATTTT,TRBD2,TRBJ2-3,few,TRBV5-6
CASSPNRGSRYGYTF,TGTGCCAGCAGCCCAAACAGGGGGTCGCGCTATGGCTACACCTTC,TRBD1,TRBJ1-2,once,TRBV14
CATSNDRGGNYGYTF,TGTGCCACCAGCAACGACAGGGGGGGAAACTATGGCTACACCTTC,TRBD1,TRBJ1-2,.,TRBV15
CSGTTGAIYGYTF,TGCAGCGGTACGACAGGGGCAATCTATGGCTACACCTTC,TRBD1,TRBJ1-2,.,TRBV29-1
CASSPPRF,TGTGCCAGCAGCCCCCCTCGTTTT,.,TRBJ1-2,.,TRBV7-9
CATSDPTPDRSYEQYF,TGTGCCACCAGTGACCCTACCCCCGACAGGTCCTACGAGCAGTACTTC,.,TRBJ2-7,.,TRBV24-1
CASDKMGQLNTGELFF,TGTGCCAGCGACAAGATGGGGCAGCTGAACACCGGGGAGCTGTTTTTT,.,TRBJ2-2,.,TRBV9
CASSAGAGSSTEAFF,TGCGCCAGCAGTGCGGGCGCGGGGTCATCCACTGAAGCTTTCTTT,.,TRBJ1-1,.,TRBV10-2
CASSLDGLAGETQYF,TGTGCCAGCAGCTTGGACGGGCTTGCGGGAGAGACCCAGTACTTC,.,TRBJ2-5,once,TRBV5-6
CASSYGVQGGTEAFF,TGTGCCAGCAGTTACGGGGTCCAGGGAGGCACTGAAGCTTTCTTT,.,TRBJ1-1,.,TRBV6-5
CATSERGRNQPQHF,TGTGCCACCAGTGAAAGGGGGCGTAATCAGCCCCAGCATTTT,TRBD1,TRBJ1-5,once,TRBV24-1
CASSQVWDTDNYGYTF,TGCGCCAGCAGCCAAGTCTGGGACACCGATAACTATGGCTACACCTTC,.,TRBJ1-2,.,TRBV4-3
CASSQEGRPRSNQPQHF,TGTGCCAGCAGCCAAGAAGGCAGGCCCCGTAGCAATCAGCCCCAGCATTTT,.,TRBJ1-5,.,TRBV3-1/TRBV3-2
CASSMGGSPLHF,TGTGCCAGCAGTATGGGGGGTTCACCCCTCCACTTT,.,TRBJ1-6,.,TRBV12-3/TRBV12-4
CASSLLLAGGTDTQYF,TGTGCCAGCAGCTTACTCCTAGCGGGGGGCACAGATACGCAGTATTTT,TRBD2,TRBJ2-3,.,TRBV7-9